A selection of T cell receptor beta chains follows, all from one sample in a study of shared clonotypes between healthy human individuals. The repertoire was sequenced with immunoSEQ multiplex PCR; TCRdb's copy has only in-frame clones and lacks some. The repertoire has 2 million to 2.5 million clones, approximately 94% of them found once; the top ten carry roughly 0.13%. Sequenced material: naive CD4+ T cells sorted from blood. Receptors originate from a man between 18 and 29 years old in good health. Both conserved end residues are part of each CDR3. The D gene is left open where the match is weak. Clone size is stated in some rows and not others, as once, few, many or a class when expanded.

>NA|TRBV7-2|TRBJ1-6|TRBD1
TGTGCCAGCAGCTTAGGGACAGGGATGAATTCACCCCTCCACTTT
CASSLGTGMNSPLHF
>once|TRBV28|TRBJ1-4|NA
TGTGCCAGCAGTTTCCAGAGTGAAAAACTGTTTTTT
CASSFQSEKLFF
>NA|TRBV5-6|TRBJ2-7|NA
TGTGCCAGCAGCCGGATTGGGAGGCTGGGAGACGAGCAGTACTTC
CASSRIGRLGDEQYF
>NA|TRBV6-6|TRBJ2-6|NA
TGTGCCAGCAGTTACTCCCTTGGTGGGGCCAACGTCCTGACTTTC
CASSYSLGGANVLTF
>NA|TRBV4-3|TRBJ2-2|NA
TGCGCCAGCAGCCAAGATCCGGCTTTCCGGGGCACCGGGGAGCTGTTTTTT
CASSQDPAFRGTGELFF
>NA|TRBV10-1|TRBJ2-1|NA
TGCGCCAGCAGTGAGTCGGTGTACAATGAGCAGTTCTTC
CASSESVYNEQFF
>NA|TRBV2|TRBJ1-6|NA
TGTGCCAGCATCCTCTATAATTCACCCCTCCACTTT
CASILYNSPLHF
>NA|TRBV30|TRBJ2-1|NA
TGTGCCTGGAGTGTTCGGTACAATGAGCAGTTCTTC
CAWSVRYNEQFF
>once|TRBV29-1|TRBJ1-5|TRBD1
TGCAGCGTTGAAGATGCACAGGGGGCCTTTCAGCCCCAGCATTTT
CSVEDAQGAFQPQHF
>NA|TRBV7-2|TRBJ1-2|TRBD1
TGTGCCAGCAGCCTACCAGGGACAGGGGGCGTTAATGGCTACACCTTC
CASSLPGTGGVNGYTF
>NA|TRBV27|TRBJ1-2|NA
TGTGCCAGCAGTTTATTAGCAGGGGAGGTTGGTGGCTACACCTTC
CASSLLAGEVGGYTF
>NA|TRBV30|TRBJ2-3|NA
TGTGCCTGGAGTGTCCGGCGGTCCACAGATACGCAGTATTTT
CAWSVRRSTDTQYF
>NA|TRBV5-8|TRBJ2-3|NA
TGTGCCAGCAGCTTCTCCCAGAAGACTAGCACAGATACGCAGTATTTT
CASSFSQKTSTDTQYF
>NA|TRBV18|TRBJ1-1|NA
TGTGCCAGCTCACCAAGGGATGCCGAAGCTTTCTTT
CASSPRDAEAFF
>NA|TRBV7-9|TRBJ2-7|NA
TGTGCCAGCAGCTCAACCGACAGGTCTAGGCACGAGCAGTACTTC
CASSSTDRSRHEQYF
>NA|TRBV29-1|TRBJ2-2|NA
TGCAGCGCTACTCCTCCAGGGCCCGGGGAGCTGTTTTTT
CSATPPGPGELFF
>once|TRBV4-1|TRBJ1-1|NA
TGCGCCAGCAGCCAAGATCAGCCGGGCACTGAAGCTTTCTTT
CASSQDQPGTEAFF
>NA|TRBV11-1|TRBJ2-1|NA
TGTGCCAGCAGCTTAGATGGTACGAGCTCCTACAATGAGCAGTTCTTC
CASSLDGTSSYNEQFF
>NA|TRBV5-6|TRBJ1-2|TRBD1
TGTGCCAGCAGCTGGAAACAGGGGAGGGACACCTTC
CASSWKQGRDTF
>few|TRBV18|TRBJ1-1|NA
TGTGCCAGCCGAGGGCAGGTGATGAACACTGAAGCTTTCTTT
CASRGQVMNTEAFF
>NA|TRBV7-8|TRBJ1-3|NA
TGTGCCAGCAGCTTAGAGTTAACAGGGAGAGGAGGAAACACCATATATTTT
CASSLELTGRGGNTIYF
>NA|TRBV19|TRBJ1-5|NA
TGTGCCAGTAGCAAAAAAGGGGGAAACAATCAGCCCCAGCATTTT
CASSKKGGNNQPQHF
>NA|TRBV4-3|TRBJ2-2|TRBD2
TGCGCCAGCAGCCAGGGACTAGGCACCGGGGAGCTGTTTTTT
CASSQGLGTGELFF
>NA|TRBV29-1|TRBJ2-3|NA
TGCAGCGTTGGGGGAGGAACCATCACAGATACGCAGTATTTT
CSVGGGTITDTQYF
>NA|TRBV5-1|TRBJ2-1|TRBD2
TGCGCCAGCCGTTCTAAGGAGCGGGGACCCTACAATGAGCAGTTCTTC
CASRSKERGPYNEQFF
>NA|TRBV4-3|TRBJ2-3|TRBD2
TGCGCCAGCAGCCAAGGGGCTAGCGGGAGGGCAGATACGCAGTATTTT
CASSQGASGRADTQYF
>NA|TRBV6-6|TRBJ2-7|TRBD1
TGTGCCAGCAGTCCCGGGACAGCCGAGCAGTACTTC
CASSPGTAEQYF
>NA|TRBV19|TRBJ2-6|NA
TGTGCCAGTAGTATAGGGACAGATATTGGCTCTGGGGCCAACGTCCTGACTTTC
CASSIGTDIGSGANVLTF
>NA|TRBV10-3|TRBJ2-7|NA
TGTGCCATCAGAGAATACGACGAGCAGTACTTC
CAIREYDEQYF
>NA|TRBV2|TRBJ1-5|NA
TGTGCCAGCACCCCTATCGGGAATCAGCCCCAGCATTTT
CASTPIGNQPQHF
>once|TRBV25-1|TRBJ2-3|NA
TGTGCCAGCAGTGAATCCTTGGACAGAGGAGATACGCAGTATTTT
CASSESLDRGDTQYF
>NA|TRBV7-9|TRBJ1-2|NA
TGTGCCAGCAGTGGGGGGTCAACAAGTTCCCACACCTTC
CASSGGSTSSHTF
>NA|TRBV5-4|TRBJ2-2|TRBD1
TGTGCCAGCAGCTCGGGACAGACCGGGGAGCTGTTTTTT
CASSSGQTGELFF
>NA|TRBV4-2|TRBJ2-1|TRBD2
TGTGCCAGCAGCCGGGGCCTAGCGGTGAGCTCCTACAATGAGCAGTTCTTC
CASSRGLAVSSYNEQFF
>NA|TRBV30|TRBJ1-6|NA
TGTGCCTGGAGTCTTCAGGCTAATTCACCCCTCCACTTT
CAWSLQANSPLHF
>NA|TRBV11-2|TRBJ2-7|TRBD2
TGTGCCAGCAGCTTAAGGCGGAGGCGGGAGGGCCAGTACGAGCAGTACTTC
CASSLRRRREGQYEQYF
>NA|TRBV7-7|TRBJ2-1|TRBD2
TGTGCTAGCAGCATGACTAGCGGGAGGTTGGATGAGCAGTTCTTC
CASSMTSGRLDEQFF
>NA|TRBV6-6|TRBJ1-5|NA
TGTGCCAGCAGTTACTCGATGGAGGCCCAGCATTTT
CASSYSMEAQHF
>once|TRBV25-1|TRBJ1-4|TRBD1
TGTGCCAGCAGTGGGGACAGTCAGAATGAAAAACTGTTTTTT
CASSGDSQNEKLFF
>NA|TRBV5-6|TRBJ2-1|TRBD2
TGTGCCAGCGGATCCTTTCCGGGACTAAGGGCTAATGAGCAGTTCTTC
CASGSFPGLRANEQFF
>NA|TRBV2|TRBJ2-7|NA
TGTGCCAGCAGAAGACAGGCTTCCTACGAGCAGTACTTC
CASRRQASYEQYF